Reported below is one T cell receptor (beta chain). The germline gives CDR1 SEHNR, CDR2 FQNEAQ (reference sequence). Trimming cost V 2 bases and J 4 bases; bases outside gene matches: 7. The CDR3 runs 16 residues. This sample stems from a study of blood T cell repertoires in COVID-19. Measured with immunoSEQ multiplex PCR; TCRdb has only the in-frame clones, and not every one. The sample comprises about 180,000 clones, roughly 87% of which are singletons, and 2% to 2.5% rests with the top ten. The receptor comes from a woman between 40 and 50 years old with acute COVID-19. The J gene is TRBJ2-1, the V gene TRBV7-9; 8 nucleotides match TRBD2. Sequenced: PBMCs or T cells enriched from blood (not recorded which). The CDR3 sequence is CASSLITGGGYNEQFF. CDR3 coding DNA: TGTGCCAGCAGCTTAATTACGGGAGGGGGGTACAATGAGCAGTTCTTC.